The text below deals with one T cell receptor beta chain. The sample belongs to a study of cytomegalovirus exposure and HLA in healthy donors. From germline, CDR1 is LNHDA and CDR2 SQIVND (reference sequence). The CDR3 sequence is 13 residues long. Trimming shortened V by 4 bases and J by 7 bases, and 8 bases separated the two germline ends. The PCR ran on 60 Vbeta and 13 Jbeta primers. Generated by immunoSEQ multiplex PCR, the TCRdb table keeps only in-frame clones and is missing some. The data show some 200,000 clones, with 75% to 90% seen just once and 1.5% to 2% held by the top ten. This TCR was sampled from a man in his fifties in good health and CMV-seronegative. This chain connects TRBV19 to TRBJ1-6, with unresolved D. Source material: PBMCs. The CDR3, as DNA: TGTGCCAGTAGTACCCGTCTGAATTCACCCCTCCACTTT. Translated: CASSTRLNSPLHF.